Listed below are T cell receptor beta chains from one sample, sequenced in a study of T cell responses to AZD1222 COVID-19 vaccine. Clones were sequenced by immunoSEQ multiplex PCR, and TCRdb holds only the in-frame ones, with some missing. There are fewer than 110,000 clones in the sample; less than 95% occur only once, and 4% to 5.5% lies in the top ten. The sample consisted of peripheral blood, taken on day 0 of AZD1222 vaccination. The receptors were sampled from an adult in good health. Both conserved end residues are part of each CDR3. Each record gives: clone size, V gene, J gene, D gene, CDR3 protein, CDR3 DNA. D genes are given only for firm matches. The listing skips clone size in some rows; elsewhere it reads once, few, many or a size class.

NA	TRBV5-4	TRBJ2-1	NA	CASSSGVSSWGNEQFF	TGTGCCAGCAGCTCAGGAGTGTCTTCCTGGGGCAATGAGCAGTTCTTC
NA	TRBV4-3	TRBJ2-7	NA	CASSQDRLGEQYF	TGCGCCAGCAGCCAAGATAGACTGGGCGAGCAGTACTTC
once	TRBV9	TRBJ2-2	TRBD1	CASSALGQGTGELFF	TGTGCCAGCAGCGCCTTAGGACAGGGCACCGGGGAGCTGTTTTTT
NA	TRBV4-1	TRBJ1-5	NA	CASSQVSRGNQPQHF	TGCGCCAGCAGCCAAGTCAGTCGGGGGAATCAGCCCCAGCATTTT
NA	TRBV7-9	TRBJ2-3	NA	CASNAVLEDTQYF	TGTGCCAGCAACGCCGTACTCGAAGATACGCAGTATTTT
NA	TRBV10-1	TRBJ2-5	TRBD1	CASSESTDRGTQYF	TGCGCCAGCAGTGAGTCGACGGACAGGGGGACCCAGTACTTC
NA	TRBV6-1	TRBJ1-4	NA	CASSEKRIGSGPATNEKLFF	TGTGCCAGCAGTGAAAAGAGAATCGGGTCAGGCCCTGCAACTAATGAAAAACTGTTTTTT
NA	TRBV28	TRBJ1-5	NA	CASSSSAAGSNQPQHF	TGTGCCAGCAGTTCCTCGGCAGCAGGAAGCAATCAGCCCCAGCATTTT
NA	TRBV19	TRBJ1-2	NA	CASSIDLRFGYTF	TGTGCCAGTAGTATAGATCTTCGTTTCGGCTACACCTTC
NA	TRBV9	TRBJ1-2	NA	CASSVGDAGGYTF	TGTGCCAGCAGCGTAGGCGACGCGGGAGGCTACACCTTC
NA	TRBV10-2	TRBJ2-5	TRBD2	CASSARLAGEKTQYF	TGCGCCAGCAGTGCCAGGCTAGCGGGGGAAAAGACCCAGTACTTC
NA	TRBV24-1	TRBJ1-2	NA	CATSDSNYGYTF	TGTGCCACCAGTGACTCCAACTATGGCTACACCTTC
NA	TRBV12-3/TRBV12-4	TRBJ1-5	NA	CASSLQGGQPQHF	TGTGCCAGCAGTTTGCAGGGCGGTCAGCCCCAGCATTTT
NA	TRBV4-1	TRBJ1-2	TRBD1	CASSQKQGALHGYTF	TGCGCCAGCAGCCAAAAACAGGGGGCTCTCCATGGCTACACCTTC
NA	TRBV7-9	TRBJ1-1	NA	CASSFSVNTEAFF	TGTGCCAGCAGCTTTTCAGTGAACACTGAAGCTTTCTTT
once	TRBV30	TRBJ1-2	NA	CACPTGANYGYTF	TGTGCCTGTCCGACAGGAGCTAACTATGGCTACACCTTC
NA	TRBV5-1	TRBJ1-2	TRBD1	CASSFRPTGNYGYTF	TGCGCCAGCAGCTTTAGGCCGACAGGGAACTATGGCTACACCTTC
NA	TRBV4-1	TRBJ1-3	TRBD1	CASSQLDRAGNTIYF	TGCGCCAGCAGCCAGTTAGACAGGGCTGGAAACACCATATATTTT
NA	TRBV4-1	TRBJ2-1	NA	CASSQDLGSNEQFF	TGCGCCAGCAGCCAAGATTTAGGGTCAAATGAGCAGTTCTTC
NA	TRBV27	TRBJ1-2	NA	CASSPGGVGYGYTF	TGTGCCAGCAGTCCGGGGGGGGTGGGGTATGGCTACACCTTC
NA	TRBV19	TRBJ1-2	NA	CASSMAGLGYTF	TGTGCCAGTAGTATGGCAGGGCTCGGCTACACCTTC